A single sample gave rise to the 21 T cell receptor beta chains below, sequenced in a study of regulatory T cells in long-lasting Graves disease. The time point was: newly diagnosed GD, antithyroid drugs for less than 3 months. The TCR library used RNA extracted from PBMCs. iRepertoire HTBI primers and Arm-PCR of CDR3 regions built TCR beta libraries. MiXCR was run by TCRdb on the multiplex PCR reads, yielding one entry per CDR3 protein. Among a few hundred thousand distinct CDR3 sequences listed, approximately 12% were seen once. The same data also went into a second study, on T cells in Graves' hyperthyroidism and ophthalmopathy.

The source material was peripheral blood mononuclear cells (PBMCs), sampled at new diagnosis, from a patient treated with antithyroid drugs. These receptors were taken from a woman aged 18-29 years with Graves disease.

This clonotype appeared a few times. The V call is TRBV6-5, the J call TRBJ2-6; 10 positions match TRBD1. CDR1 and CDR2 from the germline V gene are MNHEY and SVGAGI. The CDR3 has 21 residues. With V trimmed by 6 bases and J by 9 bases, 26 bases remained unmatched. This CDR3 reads CASRYRDRGVGLPGRSNVLTF. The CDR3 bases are TGTGCCAGCAGGTACCGGGACAGGGGTGTAGGACTTCCGGGTCGGAGCAACGTCCTGACTTTC.

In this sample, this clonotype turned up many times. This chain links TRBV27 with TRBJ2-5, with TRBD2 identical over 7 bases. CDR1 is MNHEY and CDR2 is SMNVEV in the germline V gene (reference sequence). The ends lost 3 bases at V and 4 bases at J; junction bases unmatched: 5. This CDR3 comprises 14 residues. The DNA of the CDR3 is TGTGCCAGCAGTTTTGGGGGGGTAGGAGAGACCCAGTACTTC. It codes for CASSFGGVGETQYF.

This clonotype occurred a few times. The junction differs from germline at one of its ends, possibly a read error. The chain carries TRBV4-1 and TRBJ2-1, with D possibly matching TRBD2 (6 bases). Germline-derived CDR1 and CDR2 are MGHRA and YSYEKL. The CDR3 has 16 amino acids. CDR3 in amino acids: CASSQDSGRAQNEQFF. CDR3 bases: TGTGCCAGCAGCCAAGATAGCGGAAGGGCCCAAAATGAGCAGTTCTTC.

The CDR3 coding sequence is TGTGCCAGCAGCTTTATGCCGGGGATGAACACTGAAGCTTTCTTT. Translation: CASSFMPGMNTEAFF. The J gene is TRBJ1-1, the V gene TRBV5-5; no firm D call. CDR1 is SGHKS, CDR2 YYEKEE, per germline (reference sequence). The length of the CDR3 is 15 residues. V shed 2 bases and J shed 0 bases, with 11 bases lying between them.

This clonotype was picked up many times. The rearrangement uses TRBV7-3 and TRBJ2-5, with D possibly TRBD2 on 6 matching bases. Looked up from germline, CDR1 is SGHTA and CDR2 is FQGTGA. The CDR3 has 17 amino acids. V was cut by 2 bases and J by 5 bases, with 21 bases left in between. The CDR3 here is CASSLDGGPRDWETQYF. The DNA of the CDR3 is TGTGCCAGCAGCTTAGACGGCGGCCCGCGGGATTGGGAGACCCAGTACTTC.

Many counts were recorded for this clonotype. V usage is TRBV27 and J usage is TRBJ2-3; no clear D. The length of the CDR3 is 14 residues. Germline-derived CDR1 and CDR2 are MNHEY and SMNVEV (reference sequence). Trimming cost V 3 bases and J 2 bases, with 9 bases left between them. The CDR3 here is CASSFSAYTDTQYF. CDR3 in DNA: TGTGCCAGCAGTTTTTCGGCCTACACAGATACGCAGTATTTT.

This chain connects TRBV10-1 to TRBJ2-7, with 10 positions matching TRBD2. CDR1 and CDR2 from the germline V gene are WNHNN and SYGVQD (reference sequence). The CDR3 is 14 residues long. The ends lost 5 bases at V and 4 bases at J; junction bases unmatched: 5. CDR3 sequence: CASSSGRDFYEQYF. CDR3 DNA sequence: TGCGCCAGCAGTAGCGGGAGGGATTTTTACGAGCAGTACTTC.

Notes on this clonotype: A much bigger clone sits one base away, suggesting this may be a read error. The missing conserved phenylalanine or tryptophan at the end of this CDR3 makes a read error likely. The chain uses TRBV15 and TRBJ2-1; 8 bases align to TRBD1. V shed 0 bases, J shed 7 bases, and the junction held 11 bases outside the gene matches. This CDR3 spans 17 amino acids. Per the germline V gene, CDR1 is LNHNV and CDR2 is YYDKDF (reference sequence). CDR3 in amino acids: CATSRDLGQGTYNEQFS. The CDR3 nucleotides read TGTGCCACCAGCAGAGATCTAGGACAGGGAACTTATAATGAGCAGTTCTCC.

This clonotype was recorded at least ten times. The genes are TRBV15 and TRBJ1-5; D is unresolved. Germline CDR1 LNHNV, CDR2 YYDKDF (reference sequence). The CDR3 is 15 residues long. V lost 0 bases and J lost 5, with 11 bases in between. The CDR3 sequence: CATSRDPVHHQPQHF. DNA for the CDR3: TGTGCCACCAGCAGAGATCCAGTGCATCATCAGCCCCAGCATTTT.

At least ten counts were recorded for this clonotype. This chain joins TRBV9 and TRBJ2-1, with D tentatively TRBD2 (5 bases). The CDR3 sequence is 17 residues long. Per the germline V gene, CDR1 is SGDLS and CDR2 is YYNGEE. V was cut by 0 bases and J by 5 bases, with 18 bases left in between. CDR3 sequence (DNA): TGTGCCAGCAGCGTAGAAGGAGTCCCGCTCGGGAACAATGAGCAGTTCTTC. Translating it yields CASSVEGVPLGNNEQFF.

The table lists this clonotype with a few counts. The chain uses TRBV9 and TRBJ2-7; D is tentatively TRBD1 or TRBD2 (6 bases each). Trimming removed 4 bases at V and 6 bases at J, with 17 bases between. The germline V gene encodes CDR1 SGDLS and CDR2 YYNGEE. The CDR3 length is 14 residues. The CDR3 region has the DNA TGTGCCAGCAGCTCCGTCGGGGGCCTAAGCGAGCAGTACTTC. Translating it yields CASSSVGGLSEQYF.

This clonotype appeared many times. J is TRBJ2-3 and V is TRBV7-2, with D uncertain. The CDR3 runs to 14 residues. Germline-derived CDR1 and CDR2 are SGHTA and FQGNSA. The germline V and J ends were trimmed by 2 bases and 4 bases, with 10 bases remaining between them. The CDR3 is CASSLTHSSDTQYF. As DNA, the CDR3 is TGTGCCAGCAGCTTAACCCACTCCTCAGATACGCAGTATTTT.

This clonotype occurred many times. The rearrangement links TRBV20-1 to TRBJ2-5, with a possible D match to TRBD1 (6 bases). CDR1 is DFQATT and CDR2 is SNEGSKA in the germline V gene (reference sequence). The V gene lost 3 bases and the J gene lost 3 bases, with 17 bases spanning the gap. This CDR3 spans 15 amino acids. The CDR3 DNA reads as TGCAGTGCTAGGAGGCCCGGGACACGTAAAGAGACCCAGTACTTC. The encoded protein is CSARRPGTRKETQYF.

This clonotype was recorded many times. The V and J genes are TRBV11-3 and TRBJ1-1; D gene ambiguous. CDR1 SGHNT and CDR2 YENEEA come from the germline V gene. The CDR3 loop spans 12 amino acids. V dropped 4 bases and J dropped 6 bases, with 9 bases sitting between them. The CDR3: CASSSGRAEAFF. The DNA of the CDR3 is TGTGCCAGCAGCTCCGGTCGCGCTGAAGCTTTCTTT. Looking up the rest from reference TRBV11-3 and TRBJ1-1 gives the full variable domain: EAGVVQSPRYKIIEKKQPVAFWCNPISGHNTLYWYLQNLGQGPELLIRYENEEAVDDSQLPKDRFSAERLKGVDSTLKIQPAELGDSAVYLCASSSGRAEAFFGQGTRLTVV.

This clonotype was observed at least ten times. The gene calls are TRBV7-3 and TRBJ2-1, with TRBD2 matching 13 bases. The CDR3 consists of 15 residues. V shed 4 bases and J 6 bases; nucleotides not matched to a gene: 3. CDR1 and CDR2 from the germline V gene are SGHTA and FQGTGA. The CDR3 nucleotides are TGTGCCAGCAGCTACGGACTAGCGGGAGTCAATGAGCAGTTCTTC. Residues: CASSYGLAGVNEQFF. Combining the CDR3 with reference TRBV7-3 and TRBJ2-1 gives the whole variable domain GAGVSQTPSNKVTEKGKYVELRCDPISGHTALYWYRQSLGQGPEFLIYFQGTGAADDSGLPNDRFFAVRPEGSVSTLKIQRTERGDSAVYLCASSYGLAGVNEQFFGPGTRLTVL.

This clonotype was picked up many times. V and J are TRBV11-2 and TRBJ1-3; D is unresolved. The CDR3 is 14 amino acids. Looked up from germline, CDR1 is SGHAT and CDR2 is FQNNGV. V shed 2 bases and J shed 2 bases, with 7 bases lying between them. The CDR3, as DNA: TGTGCCAGCAGCTTATCAGGTCCTGGAAACACCATATATTTT. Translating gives CASSLSGPGNTIYF. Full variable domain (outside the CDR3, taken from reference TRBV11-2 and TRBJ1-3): EAGVAQSPRYKIIEKRQSVAFWCNPISGHATLYWYQQILGQGPKLLIQFQNNGVVDDSQLPKDRFSAERLKGVDSTLKIQPAKLEDSAVYLCASSLSGPGNTIYFGEGSWLTVV.

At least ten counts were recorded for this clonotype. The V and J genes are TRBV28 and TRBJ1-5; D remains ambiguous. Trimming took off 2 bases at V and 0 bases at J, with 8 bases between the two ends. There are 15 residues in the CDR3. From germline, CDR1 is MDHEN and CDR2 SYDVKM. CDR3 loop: CASSLLLNSNQPQHF. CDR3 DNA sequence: TGTGCCAGCAGTTTACTTCTTAATAGCAATCAGCCCCAGCATTTT.

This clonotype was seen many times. The CDR3 loop is CSARGQGASQETQYF. Here the CDR3 DNA reads TGCAGTGCTAGAGGCCAGGGGGCATCACAAGAGACCCAGTACTTC. This rearrangement joins TRBV20-1 to TRBJ2-5; 8 bases align to TRBD1. The CDR3 totals 15 residues. The trim removed 1 base at V and 2 bases at J, leaving 6 bases unmatched. Germline CDR1 DFQATT, CDR2 SNEGSKA (reference sequence).

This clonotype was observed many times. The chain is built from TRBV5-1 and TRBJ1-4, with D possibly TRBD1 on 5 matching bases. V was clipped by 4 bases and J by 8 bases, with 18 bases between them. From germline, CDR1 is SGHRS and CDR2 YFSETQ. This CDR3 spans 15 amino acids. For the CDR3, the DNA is TGCGCCAGCAGCGTGGGGACCCGGATGGGAGAAAAACTGTTTTTT. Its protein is CASSVGTRMGEKLFF.

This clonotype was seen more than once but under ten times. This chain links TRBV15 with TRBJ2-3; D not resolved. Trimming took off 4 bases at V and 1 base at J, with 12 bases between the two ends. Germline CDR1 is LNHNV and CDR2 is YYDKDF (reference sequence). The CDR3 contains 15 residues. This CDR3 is CATSKPSSGTDTQYF. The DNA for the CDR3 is TGTGCCACCAGCAAACCTTCTAGTGGCACAGATACGCAGTATTTT.

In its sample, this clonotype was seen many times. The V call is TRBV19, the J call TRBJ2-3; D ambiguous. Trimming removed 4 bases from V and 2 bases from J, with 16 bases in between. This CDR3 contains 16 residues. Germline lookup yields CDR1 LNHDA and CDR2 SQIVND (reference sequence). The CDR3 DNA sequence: TGTGCCAGTAGTACGGACGTCTTAGACCTCACAGATACGCAGTATTTT. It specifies CASSTDVLDLTDTQYF.